The entry below gives a single T cell receptor beta chain sequence along with its context. Its antigen is as yet unknown. This specimen comes from a study of cytomegalovirus exposure and HLA in healthy donors. Researchers ran the PCR with 60 Vbeta and 13 Jbeta primers. Only in-frame clones appear in the TCRdb table, and some are missing; sequencing was by immunoSEQ multiplex PCR. The sample has over 150,000 clones, around 76% seen once. Findings and limits, study-wide: In a later analysis, across HLA loci, associated TCR counts were highest for DRB1, lowest for HLA-C.

Nominally healthy donors provided the samples, though records likely missed some immune exposures. What was sequenced was PBMCs. This receptor was obtained from a girl aged 10 to 17 in good health and CMV-seropositive.

The CDR3 bases are TGCGCCAGCAGCTGGACAGGGACAGGGGGCAACTTAGGAGAAAAACTGTTTTTT. Translated, it gives CASSWTGTGGNLGEKLFF. J is TRBJ1-4 and V is TRBV5-1; the match to TRBD1 covers 12 bases. V trimming: 3 bases; J trimming: 8 bases; junction bases outside the gene matches: 14. From germline, CDR1 is SGHRS and CDR2 YFSETQ. This CDR3 spans 18 amino acids.